This T cell receptor beta chain was obtained from a study of CD8+ T cells in alopecia areata. Isolated RNA was reverse transcribed into cDNA used as the sequencing template. The table came from immunoSEQ multiplex PCR; TCRdb's copy has only in-frame clones and leaves some out. The record shows around 290,000 clones for this sample, with no singletons present. The sorting of pooled cutaneous lymph node cells relied on CD4, CD8alpha, NKG2D, NKG2ACE and other markers. The table lists this clone with a few counts. Gene and germline names: mouse. This sample also contains other DNA sequences that code for the same CDR3. This clonotype originated in a C3H/HeJ mouse with alopecia areata. MHC haplotype of the mouse line: H2-k. Sequences were obtained from CD4+ T cells sorted from a lymph node.

Incomplete CDR3 DNA: TGTGCCAGCGGTGAAGGGGGCCGGGAC. Translated, it gives CASGEGGRD. The CDR3 reads in full as CASGEGGRDTQYF. V is TRBV13-2 and J is TRBJ2-5; TRBD1 is a possible D gene (7 bases). The read terminates 4 residues ahead of where the CDR3 ends, so the germline J gene completes it. CDR1 and CDR2 from the germline V gene are NNHNN and SYGAGS (reference sequence). The CDR3 totals 13 residues.